The 10 T cell receptor beta chains in this list originate from one sample, sequenced in a study of T cells in Graves' hyperthyroidism and ophthalmopathy. Template material for amplifying TCR beta CDR3 regions consisted of RNA transcripts. In the first-round RT-PCR of the TCR CDR3, the HTBI primer set was used. Using its own MiXCR run on the multiplex PCR reads, TCRdb lists one record per CDR3 protein. The table records hundreds of thousands of distinct CDR3 sequences, 18% of them present only once. Input material: blood. The receptors derive from a woman aged 45-65 years with Graves' hyperthyroidism that later progressed to Graves' ophthalmopathy.

Points on this clonotype: An end of the junction differs from the germline gene, which may be a read error. The chain uses TRBV6-1 and TRBJ2-5; D perhaps matches TRBD2 (6 bases). Looked up from germline, CDR1 is MNHNS and CDR2 is SASEGT. CDR3 length equals 13 residues. In nucleotides, the CDR3 is TGTGCCAGCAGCAAGACTAGGAGGCAGACCCCGTACTTC. It yields the protein CASSKTRRQTPYF.

This clonotype has just a few counts. The chain links TRBV11-2 to TRBJ2-7, with 7 bases lining up with TRBD2. V lost 5 bases and J lost 4; bases outside the gene matches: 2. Germline V lookup: CDR1 SGHAT, CDR2 FQNNGV. This CDR3 is 12 amino acids long. The DNA of the CDR3 is TGTGCCAGCAGCAAAGCGGGATACGAGCAGTACTTC. It specifies CASSKAGYEQYF.

This clonotype came up many times. The chain carries TRBV7-8 and TRBJ1-5, with TRBD1 as a possible D gene (5 bases). V lost 1 base and J lost 5, with 12 bases in between. The V gene's germline CDR1 is SGHVS and CDR2 FQNEAQ. The CDR3 consists of 15 residues. CDR3 amino acids: CASSLGGRDYQPQHF. The CDR3 coding sequence is TGTGCCAGCAGCTTAGGCGGCCGGGACTATCAGCCCCAGCATTTT.

The chain recombines TRBV27 with TRBJ2-1; maybe TRBD2 (6 bases). V was pared by 7 bases and J by 11 bases, with 12 bases between. This CDR3 contains 11 residues. CDR1 and CDR2 from the germline V gene are MNHEY and SMNVEV (reference sequence). The CDR3 sequence is CASTLRGKQFF. The CDR3, as DNA: TGTGCCAGCACTCTACGGGGGAAGCAGTTCTTC.

The chain joins TRBV15 to TRBJ2-3, with 10 bases identical to TRBD1. The CDR3 has 17 amino acids. Germline CDR1 reads LNHNV; CDR2 reads YYDKDF (reference sequence). Trimming cost V 4 bases and J 2 bases; bases outside gene matches: 9. The DNA for the CDR3 is TGTGCCACCAGCACCATCCCGGGACAGGGGATCACAGATACGCAGTATTTT. This translates into CATSTIPGQGITDTQYF.

This clonotype was seen only a few times. The chain uses TRBV9 and TRBJ2-2; D ambiguous. The germline V gene has CDR1 SGDLS and CDR2 YYNGEE. Trimming removed 2 bases at V and 5 bases at J, with 7 bases between. The CDR3 spans 13 residues. The CDR3 coding sequence is TGTGCCAGCAGCGTTCCAGGTACCGGGGAGCTGTTTTTT. It codes for CASSVPGTGELFF.

This clonotype appeared many times. The chain combines TRBV11-2 with TRBJ2-7; 7 bases are a match to TRBD1. The CDR3 loop spans 13 amino acids. The germline V gene has CDR1 SGHAT and CDR2 FQNNGV. V shed 5 bases and J 4 bases; nucleotides not matched to a gene: 5. The CDR3 region has the DNA TGTGCCAGCAGCGGACAGGTCCCGTACGAGCAGTACTTC. Translating gives CASSGQVPYEQYF.

There are many counts of this clonotype. The V call is TRBV2, the J call TRBJ2-2, with TRBD1 matching 9 bases. Trimming took 5 bases from V and 1 from J; bases not matched to a gene: 5. CDR1 is SNHLY and CDR2 is FYNNEI in the germline V gene. The CDR3 extends over 16 amino acids. This CDR3 is CASSLTGGLNTGELFF. The CDR3 region has the DNA TGTGCCAGCAGTTTAACAGGGGGCCTGAACACCGGGGAGCTGTTTTTT.

V gene TRBV7-9 combines with J gene TRBJ1-5; 7 bases line up with TRBD1. V was pared by 5 bases and J by 4 bases, with 8 bases of the junction left unmatched. The CDR3 loop spans 15 amino acids. Germline CDR1 and CDR2: SEHNR and FQNEAQ (reference sequence). As DNA, the CDR3 is TGTGCCAGCAGCGGCAACAGGGGTAGGAATCAGCCCCAGCATTTT. This encodes CASSGNRGRNQPQHF.

The rearrangement uses TRBV27 and TRBJ1-6, with D possibly being TRBD1 (5 bases). Trimming removed 9 bases at V and 6 bases at J, with 15 bases between. Germline values: CDR1 MNHEY, CDR2 SMNVEV (reference sequence). The CDR3 sequence is 14 residues long. CDR3 loop: CASCHGALNSPLHF. For the CDR3, the DNA is TGTGCCAGTTGTCACGGGGCCCTTAATTCACCCCTCCACTTT.